The 11 T cell receptor beta chains below were found in one sample sequenced in a study of long-term antiretroviral therapy in people with HIV. The run of the v3.0 immunoSEQ assay was at survey level. Assay used: immunoSEQ multiplex PCR; TCRdb lists only in-frame clones, some missing. Of 25,000 to 30,000 clones listed, about 85% are singletons. The specimen was unsorted PBMCs, collected 4.8 years after starting antiretroviral therapy. Source of these receptors: a man aged 40-49 years with HIV.

This clone was recorded only once. The V call is TRBV6-6, the J call TRBJ2-3, with TRBD2 as a possible D gene (7 bases). Germline CDR1 MNHNY, CDR2 SVGAGI (reference sequence). CDR3 size: 15 residues. V was shortened by 7 bases and J by 5 bases, with 19 bases between the two germline ends. Here the CDR3 reads CASKVGGGRRDTQYF. In DNA, the CDR3 is TGTGCCAGCAAGGTGGGCGGGGGCAGAAGAGATACGCAGTATTTT.

The V call is TRBV19, the J call TRBJ2-7; 7 nucleotides agree with TRBD2. Per germline, CDR1 LNHDA and CDR2 SQIVND (reference sequence). Unmatched junction bases numbered 3, after V lost 3 bases and J lost 4 bases. The CDR3 extends over 13 amino acids. The CDR3 is CASSIAGGYEQYF. The CDR3 DNA sequence: TGTGCCAGTAGTATTGCCGGGGGGTACGAGCAGTACTTC.

V and J are TRBV7-9 and TRBJ1-4; a possible D gene is TRBD1 (5 bases). Between the trimmed V and J ends, which lost 5 bases and 7 bases, there was a span of 11 bases. The CDR3 totals 13 residues. CDR1 and CDR2 from the germline V gene are SEHNR and FQNEAQ (reference sequence). The CDR3 DNA follows: TGTGCCAGCAGCCTGGGGGGTCGTGAAAAACTGTTTTTT. It codes for CASSLGGREKLFF.

The table lists this clone with a count of one. The chain employs TRBV15 and TRBJ2-3; maybe TRBD2 (7 bases). Germline-derived CDR1 and CDR2 are LNHNV and YYDKDF (reference sequence). The CDR3 is made up of 18 amino acids. Trimming took off 0 bases at V and 6 bases at J, with 22 bases between the two ends. The CDR3 spells CATSREYPPGGPGDTQYF. CDR3 nucleotide sequence: TGTGCCACCAGCAGAGAATACCCACCCGGGGGGCCTGGCGATACGCAGTATTTT.

CDR3 in amino acids: CASSLNKGNEKLFF. The CDR3, as DNA: TGTGCCAGCAGTTTGAATAAGGGGAATGAAAAACTGTTTTTT. The chain links TRBV27 to TRBJ1-4; maybe TRBD1 (5 bases). This CDR3 is 14 amino acids long. CDR1 and CDR2 from the germline V gene are MNHEY and SMNVEV (reference sequence). V was shortened by 3 bases and J by 5 bases, with 10 bases between the two germline ends.

The J gene is TRBJ2-6, the V gene TRBV29-1, with TRBD2 identical over 7 bases. Losses at the gene ends were 3 bases for V and 2 bases for J; bases not matched to a gene: 4. The CDR3 is 15 residues long. CDR1 is SQVTM, CDR2 ANQGSEA, per germline. The CDR3 DNA follows: TGCAGCGTTGAGCCTGGGGGGGCTGGGGCCAACGTCCTGACTTTC. It specifies CSVEPGGAGANVLTF.

The gene calls are TRBV6-6 and TRBJ2-7; 9 positions agree with TRBD1. The CDR3 is made up of 15 amino acids. Germline-derived CDR1 and CDR2 are MNHNY and SVGAGI (reference sequence). After removal of 7 bases from V and 0 bases from J, the junction contained 7 bases not matched to a gene. CDR3 in amino acids: CASKQQGASSYEQYF. CDR3 bases: TGTGCCAGCAAACAACAGGGGGCCAGCTCCTACGAGCAGTACTTC.

V and J are TRBV6-1 and TRBJ1-1, with D unclear. This CDR3 region has 15 residues. Germline loops: CDR1 MNHNS, CDR2 SASEGT. Trimming removed 6 bases at V and 2 bases at J, with 16 bases between. Written as DNA, the CDR3 is TGTGCCAGCAGGGAACTACGGGTGGGAAACACTGAAGCTTTCTTT. Translating it yields CASRELRVGNTEAFF.

V usage is TRBV7-6 and J usage is TRBJ2-7, with TRBD1 identical over 7 bases. The CDR3 runs 14 residues. CDR1 is SGHVS, CDR2 FNYEAQ, per germline. Unmatched junction bases numbered 5, after V lost 4 bases and J lost 2 bases. Here the CDR3 DNA reads TGTGCCAGCAGCTCCGGGACAGAGACCTACGAGCAGTACTTC. Translating it yields CASSSGTETYEQYF.

This rearrangement joins TRBV6-1 to TRBJ2-7; 7 positions agree with TRBD1. The CDR3 is made up of 14 amino acids. The junction had 6 bases not matched to a gene; V was cut back by 7 bases and J by 0 bases. Germline-derived CDR1 and CDR2 are MNHNS and SASEGT. The CDR3 DNA sequence: TGTGCCAGCACCAGACAGGGAAGCTCCTACGAGCAGTACTTC. Translated: CASTRQGSSYEQYF.

The V call is TRBV7-9, the J call TRBJ2-2; 9 nucleotides align to TRBD1. CDR1 SEHNR and CDR2 FQNEAQ come from the germline V gene (reference sequence). V gave up 5 bases and J gave up 6 bases; unmatched junction bases: 7. The CDR3 consists of 15 residues. The DNA for the CDR3 is TGTGCCAGCAGCCAGGGACAGGGTGGCGCCGGGGAGCTGTTTTTT. Translation gives CASSQGQGGAGELFF.